This TCR beta chain is drawn from a study of T cell changes during pregnancy in multiple sclerosis. This CDR3 is 12 amino acids long. V was pared by 6 bases and J by 3 bases, with 9 bases between. Germline CDR1 and CDR2: MNHNS and SASEGT. Measured with immunoSEQ multiplex PCR; TCRdb has only the in-frame clones, and not every one. The sample has tens of thousands of clones, 80% to 90% seen once; the top ten hold approximately 8%. This chain uses TRBV6-1 with TRBJ2-7; maybe TRBD1 (6 bases). The source of this sequence is a female donor in good health, enrolled as a control in a pregnancy study. Material: CD8+ T cells from peripheral blood mononuclear cells, obtained in the first trimester of pregnancy. The CDR3: CASRGTLYEQYF. As DNA, the CDR3 is TGTGCCAGCAGGGGGACACTCTACGAGCAGTACTTC.